This T cell receptor beta chain was retrieved from a study of cytomegalovirus exposure and HLA in healthy donors. The wider study: Early released data had about 85 million unique TCRs, all coming from HLA-typed donors.

A word on this clone: The antigen remains undetermined.

Trimming took off 0 bases at V and 3 bases at J, with 9 bases between the two ends. The CDR3 totals 14 residues. Germline V gene data show CDR1 as SGDLS and CDR2 as YYNGEE. The PCR employed 60 Vbeta primers together with 13 Jbeta primers. Sequencing used immunoSEQ multiplex PCR; TCRdb keeps in-frame clones, though not all of them. The data show approximately 200,000 clones, with over 70% seen just once and around 2% held by the top ten. Broader study findings: Later findings reportedly placed an Asian-associated ancestry cluster below the approximately 630-donor mean for N-insertions. In a later analysis, CMV-associated beta chains were mostly HLA-associated, it appeared.

The clonotype was recovered from a woman under 30 in good health and CMV-seropositive. J is TRBJ1-2 and V is TRBV9; D gene ambiguous. The sample consisted of PBMCs. The CDR3 loop reads CASSVAASDYGYTF. In nucleotides, the CDR3 is TGTGCCAGCAGCGTAGCTGCCAGCGACTATGGCTACACCTTC.